These 25 T cell receptor beta chains were all obtained from the same sample, sequenced in a study of OX40 agonist ivuxolimab in advanced cancers. Method: immunoSEQ multiplex PCR; TCRdb's copy keeps in-frame clones and lacks some. In the table there are tens of thousands of clones, more than 80% of which are singletons. The sample was CD4+ or CD8+ T cells sorted from blood, taken in a trial of the OX40 agonist ivuxolimab. The source of these receptors is an adult with an advanced solid tumor such as melanoma, head and neck, liver or kidney cancer.

V gene TRBV28 combines with J gene TRBJ2-7; TRBD1 might be the D (6 bases). V was pared by 6 bases and J by 4 bases, with 22 bases between. The germline V gene encodes CDR1 MDHEN and CDR2 SYDVKM. CDR3 size: 16 residues. The CDR3: CASSYRTVGGSYEQYF. The DNA for the CDR3 is TGTGCCAGCAGCTATCGAACGGTAGGGGGATCTTACGAGCAGTACTTC.

The chain recombines TRBV28 with TRBJ2-3; the match to TRBD2 covers 13 bases. Germline trimming cut 7 bases from V and 0 bases from J; bases unmatched to any gene: 7. Germline V gene data show CDR1 as MDHEN and CDR2 as SYDVKM. The CDR3 runs 17 residues. In nucleotides, the CDR3 is TGTGCCAGCACCCTTCGGACTAGCGGGGGTAGCACAGATACGCAGTATTTT. It encodes CASTLRTSGGSTDTQYF.

This clone was found once. This chain connects TRBV5-1 to TRBJ2-7; 9 bases fit TRBD1. In germline, CDR1 is SGHRS, CDR2 YFSETQ. The CDR3 spans 16 residues. The ends lost 3 bases at V and 4 bases at J; junction bases unmatched: 11. CDR3 in amino acids: CASSSGLTGGWYEQYF. The CDR3 DNA reads TGCGCCAGCAGCTCAGGCCTAACAGGGGGCTGGTACGAGCAGTACTTC. Based on the CDR3 plus reference TRBV5-1 and TRBJ2-7, the full variable domain is KAGVTQTPRYLIKTRGQQVTLSCSPISGHRSVSWYQQTPGQGLQFLFEYFSETQRNKGNFPGRFSGRQFSNSRSEMNVSTLELGDSALYLCASSSGLTGGWYEQYFGPGTRLTVT.

The chain employs TRBV7-6 and TRBJ2-7; D is uncertain. The CDR3 covers 18 residues. CDR1 SGHVS and CDR2 FNYEAQ come from the germline V gene. V lost 1 base and J 3 bases, leaving 22 bases between the germline ends. Here the CDR3 DNA reads TGTGCCAGCAGCTTAGGGCCAAAGGGAAGGGCTACGAACTACGAGCAGTACTTC. Protein sequence: CASSLGPKGRATNYEQYF.

V and J are TRBV7-9 and TRBJ1-3; D is ambiguous. The CDR3 is 16 amino acids. Deletions cut 0 bases from V and 0 bases from J, with 9 bases between. Germline assignment: CDR1 SEHNR and CDR2 FQNEAQ (reference sequence). The CDR3 here is CASSLAIPGSGNTIYF. CDR3 nucleotide sequence: TGTGCCAGCAGCTTAGCGATTCCTGGCTCTGGAAACACCATATATTTT.

This chain links TRBV27 with TRBJ2-3; 9 bases align to TRBD2. V lost 3 bases to trimming and J lost 0 bases; unmatched junction nucleotides: 16. CDR1 and CDR2 (germline): MNHEY, SMNVEV (reference sequence). There are 20 residues in the CDR3. CDR3 residues: CASSFRIPGLAPKSTDTQYF. CDR3 coding DNA: TGTGCCAGCAGTTTTAGGATACCGGGACTAGCCCCGAAAAGCACAGATACGCAGTATTTT.

The J gene is TRBJ2-2, the V gene TRBV7-3, with 13 bases identical to TRBD2. This CDR3 has 15 residues. Trimming cost V 6 bases and J 4 bases; bases outside gene matches: 2. Germline V CDR1 and CDR2: SGHTA, FQGTGA. In DNA form, the CDR3 reads TGTGCCAGCAGGCGACTAGCGGGGGGCACCGGGGAGCTGTTTTTT. Its protein product is CASRRLAGGTGELFF. Full variable domain (missing parts from reference TRBV7-3 and TRBJ2-2): GAGVSQTPSNKVTEKGKYVELRCDPISGHTALYWYRQSLGQGPEFLIYFQGTGAADDSGLPNDRFFAVRPEGSVSTLKIQRTERGDSAVYLCASRRLAGGTGELFFGEGSRLTVL.

The V gene is TRBV2, the J gene TRBJ2-2, with TRBD2 matching 15 bases. Germline-derived CDR1 and CDR2 are SNHLY and FYNNEI. The ends lost 6 bases at V and 2 bases at J; junction bases unmatched: 13. The CDR3 is 20 amino acids. This CDR3 is CASRRVQGLAGGLNTGELFF. CDR3 in DNA: TGTGCCAGCAGGAGGGTTCAGGGACTAGCGGGAGGATTAAACACCGGGGAGCTGTTTTTT.

The chain carries TRBV28 and TRBJ2-3; 8 bases fit TRBD1. J lost 2 bases, V lost 6 bases, and 10 bases had no gene match. This CDR3 is 16 amino acids long. Germline V gives CDR1 MDHEN, CDR2 SYDVKM. This CDR3 is CASRLGRTGTTDTQYF. The CDR3 DNA sequence: TGTGCCAGCAGGTTAGGACGGACAGGGACCACAGATACGCAGTATTTT.

The rearrangement uses TRBV7-2 and TRBJ2-1; D may be TRBD2 (6 bases). CDR3 size: 14 residues. CDR1 and CDR2 from the germline V gene are SGHTA and FQGNSA. The V gene lost 5 bases and the J gene lost 7 bases, with 15 bases spanning the gap. The CDR3 region is CASSPAGTQNEQFF. The CDR3 DNA sequence: TGTGCCAGCAGCCCCGCCGGGACTCAAAATGAGCAGTTCTTC.

There are a few counts of this clone. The rearrangement links TRBV9 to TRBJ2-5, with D tentatively TRBD1 (6 bases). CDR1 is SGDLS, CDR2 YYNGEE, per germline. V was trimmed by 4 bases and J by 5 bases, leaving 21 bases between them. CDR3 length: 16 amino acids. The CDR3 region is CASSLQGGAMGETQYF. The CDR3, as DNA: TGTGCCAGCAGCCTACAGGGTGGAGCAATGGGGGAGACCCAGTACTTC.

This clone was seen just once. The rearrangement joins TRBV5-1 to TRBJ2-1, with TRBD2 matching over 16 bases. The germline V gene has CDR1 SGHRS and CDR2 YFSETQ. There are 16 residues in the CDR3. With 4 bases clipped from V and 7 bases from J, the junction kept 5 bases outside the gene matches. Here the CDR3 reads CASSKGLAGGGNEQFF. CDR3 nucleotide sequence: TGCGCCAGCAGCAAGGGACTAGCGGGAGGGGGGAATGAGCAGTTCTTC. Full variable domain (missing parts from reference TRBV5-1 and TRBJ2-1): KAGVTQTPRYLIKTRGQQVTLSCSPISGHRSVSWYQQTPGQGLQFLFEYFSETQRNKGNFPGRFSGRQFSNSRSEMNVSTLELGDSALYLCASSKGLAGGGNEQFFGPGTRLTVL.

The chain recombines TRBV5-1 with TRBJ2-1; D gene unclear. CDR1 and CDR2 (germline): SGHRS, YFSETQ. This CDR3 contains 14 residues. V was pared by 4 bases and J by 8 bases, with 16 bases between. This chain's CDR3 is CASSLDHPKDEQFF. CDR3 coding DNA: TGCGCCAGCAGCCTGGACCATCCCAAGGATGAGCAGTTCTTC.

This clone came up once. The rearrangement uses TRBV30 and TRBJ2-3, with TRBD2 matching over 9 bases. The germline V gene has CDR1 GTSNPN and CDR2 SVGIG (reference sequence). The CDR3 consists of 15 residues. V trimming: 1 base; J trimming: 6 bases; junction bases outside the gene matches: 8. CDR3 loop: CAWSALAGFLDTQYF. CDR3 bases: TGTGCCTGGAGTGCGCTAGCGGGGTTCCTGGATACGCAGTATTTT. Full variable domain (remainder filled in from reference TRBV30 and TRBJ2-3): SQTIHQWPATLVQPVGSPLSLECTVEGTSNPNLYWYRQAAGRGLQLLFYSVGIGQISSEVPQNLSASRPQDRQFILSSKKLLLSDSGFYLCAWSALAGFLDTQYFGPGTRLTVL.

The V gene is TRBV5-4, the J gene TRBJ2-7, with 13 nucleotides matching TRBD2. CDR1 and CDR2 from the germline V gene are SGHNT and YYREEE (reference sequence). The ends lost 5 bases at V and 3 bases at J; junction bases unmatched: 5. The CDR3 is 15 amino acids. The CDR3 loop reads CASRPGLAGVYEQYF. CDR3 bases: TGTGCCAGCAGGCCTGGACTAGCGGGGGTCTACGAGCAGTACTTC.

The gene calls are TRBV23-1 and TRBJ2-1, with TRBD2 matching over 13 bases. TRBV23-1 is an open reading frame whose function is uncertain. This CDR3 spans 21 amino acids. Unmatched junction bases numbered 17, after V lost 6 bases and J lost 0 bases. The CDR3 sequence: CASSPFRTSGRSRSSYNEQFF. CDR3 coding DNA: TGCGCCAGCAGCCCCTTTCGGACTAGCGGGAGATCTCGAAGCTCCTACAATGAGCAGTTCTTC.

The chain uses TRBV2 and TRBJ2-7; no definite D call. The CDR3 spans 15 residues. Per germline, CDR1 SNHLY and CDR2 FYNNEI. Trimming took off 6 bases at V and 0 bases at J, with 15 bases between the two ends. The CDR3 loop reads CASRGGRASSYEQYF. The CDR3 bases are TGTGCCAGCAGGGGTGGACGGGCGAGCTCCTACGAGCAGTACTTC.

The chain employs TRBV6-1 and TRBJ1-1; TRBD1 matches at 7 bases. This CDR3 has 15 residues. Trimming removed 1 base from V and 0 bases from J; junction bases left unmatched: 2. The V gene's germline CDR1 is MNHNS and CDR2 SASEGT. CDR3 DNA sequence: TGTGCCAGCAGTGAAGGGGACAGAATGAACACTGAAGCTTTCTTT. Translating it yields CASSEGDRMNTEAFF.

The chain uses TRBV2 and TRBJ1-5; 9 bases are a match to TRBD1. Unmatched junction bases numbered 4, after V lost 5 bases and J lost 2 bases. This CDR3 has 15 amino acids. Germline CDR1 SNHLY, CDR2 FYNNEI. In DNA form, the CDR3 reads TGTGCCAGCAGTAAGGACAGGGGCGGCAATCAGCCCCAGCATTTT. This codes for CASSKDRGGNQPQHF.

CDR3 sequence reads: CASSPDSWYQETQYF. CDR3 nucleotides: TGCGCCAGCAGTCCGGACTCCTGGTACCAAGAGACCCAGTACTTC. J is TRBJ2-5 and V is TRBV5-1; a weak D match, TRBD2 (5 bases). The CDR3 has 15 amino acids. V gave up 5 bases and J gave up 0 bases, with 14 bases separating them. Germline CDR1 is SGHRS and CDR2 is YFSETQ.

CDR3 nucleotide sequence: TGTGCCAGCAGTGAAGTGACTAGCGGGACCGACAATGAGCAGTTCTTC. Translation: CASSEVTSGTDNEQFF. The V and J genes are TRBV2 and TRBJ2-1; the match to TRBD2 covers 11 bases. CDR1 and CDR2 (germline): SNHLY, FYNNEI. The trim removed 1 base at V and 5 bases at J, leaving 4 bases unmatched. The CDR3 extends over 16 amino acids.

The chain is built from TRBV7-6 and TRBJ1-5; 7 bases map to TRBD1. With V trimmed by 3 bases and J by 5 bases, 4 bases remained unmatched. The germline V gene encodes CDR1 SGHVS and CDR2 FNYEAQ. CDR3 size: 14 residues. CDR3 region: CASSLQGTDQPQHF. The DNA of the CDR3 is TGTGCCAGCAGCTTGCAGGGGACAGATCAGCCCCAGCATTTT.

V gene TRBV18 combines with J gene TRBJ2-1; D is unresolved. V was pared by 1 base and J by 10 bases, with 11 bases between. Germline V gives CDR1 KGHSH, CDR2 LQKENI. This CDR3 region has 13 residues. CDR3 residues: CASSPLEFQEQFF. CDR3 nucleotide sequence: TGTGCCAGCTCACCACTAGAGTTTCAAGAGCAGTTCTTC.

The J gene is TRBJ2-3, the V gene TRBV2; D is unresolved. With 6 bases removed from V and 0 bases from J, the gap between germline ends came to 13 bases. The CDR3 loop spans 15 amino acids. Germline V CDR1 and CDR2: SNHLY, FYNNEI. CDR3 sequence (DNA): TGTGCCAGCAGCCCCCCTCCCAGCAGCACAGATACGCAGTATTTT. It yields the protein CASSPPPSSTDTQYF.

The chain has TRBV7-2 and TRBJ2-5; no reliable D call. Between the trimmed V and J ends, which lost 2 bases and 4 bases, there was a span of 2 bases. CDR3 length: 11 amino acids. Germline assignment: CDR1 SGHTA and CDR2 FQGNSA. In DNA form, the CDR3 reads TGTGCCAGCAGCTTACTAGAGACCCAGTACTTC. Its translation: CASSLLETQYF.